The 21 T cell receptor beta chains below were found in one sample sequenced in a study of vaccination effects on CD4 cells after COVID-19. Here immunoSEQ multiplex PCR was the method, and the copy in TCRdb shows in-frame clones only, minus some. The table has about 19,000 clones, about 70% seen once. CD4+ T cells specific for antigen were expanded with viral peptide pools by the ViraFEST assay before sequencing. Subsequent to roughly 9 days of culture, CD4+ T cells were isolated. The person had a PCR-confirmed SARS-CoV-2 infection during March to December 2020. No antigens are known for them. Here the sequenced sample was CD4+ T cells from PBMCs cultured with SARS-CoV-2 spike peptides, taken before COVID-19 vaccination. Every receptor here comes from a human donor who had a prior SARS-CoV-2 infection.

The rearrangement joins TRBV3-1 (or the pseudogene TRBV3-2) to TRBJ2-1; no definite D call. The CDR3 has 14 residues. The V and J ends lost 0 bases and 4 bases respectively, with 7 bases between them. Germline lookup yields CDR1 LGHDT and CDR2 YNNKEL (reference sequence). CDR3 sequence: CASSQDAVYNEQFF. CDR3 bases: TGTGCCAGCAGCCAAGATGCAGTTTACAATGAGCAGTTCTTC.

This rearrangement joins TRBV5-4 to TRBJ1-6, with TRBD1 identical over 11 bases. Germline V gene data show CDR1 as SGHNT and CDR2 as YYREEE (reference sequence). J gave up 8 bases and V 5 bases, and 6 bases lay outside the gene matches. The CDR3 is 15 amino acids. CDR3 nucleotides: TGTGCCAGCAGTCGGAGGACAGGGGGCGATTCACCCCTCCACTTT. Its translation is CASSRRTGGDSPLHF. The full variable domain, with the rest looked up from reference TRBV5-4 and TRBJ1-6, is ETGVTQSPTHLIKTRGQQVTLRCSSQSGHNTVSWYQQALGQGPQFIFQYYREEENGRGNFPPRFSGLQFPNYSSELNVNALELDDSALYLCASSRRTGGDSPLHFGNGTRLTVT.

CDR3 sequence (DNA): TGTGCCAGTAGTCCACCTCTAGCGTGGCATGAGCAGTTCTTC. This codes for CASSPPLAWHEQFF. This sequence joins TRBV19 and TRBJ2-1; D is perhaps TRBD2 (6 bases). Germline-derived CDR1 and CDR2 are LNHDA and SQIVND (reference sequence). This CDR3 has 14 residues. V lost 5 bases, J lost 8 bases, and 16 bases lay in between. Drawing the rest from reference TRBV19 and TRBJ2-1, the complete variable domain is DGGITQSPKYLFRKEGQNVTLSCEQNLNHDAMYWYRQDPGQGLRLIYYSQIVNDFQKGDIAEGYSVSREKKESFPLTVTSAQKNPTAFYLCASSPPLAWHEQFFGPGTRLTVL.

The V and J genes are TRBV6-1 and TRBJ2-3, with D hard to call. The CDR3 covers 12 residues. The V end was cut by 1 base, the J end by 3 bases, with 2 bases between. CDR1 and CDR2 from the germline V gene are MNHNS and SASEGT. CDR3 amino acids: CASSEETDTQYF. In DNA, the CDR3 is TGTGCCAGCAGTGAAGAAACAGATACGCAGTATTTT.

V usage is TRBV6-6 and J usage is TRBJ2-3, with 7 positions matching TRBD1. Germline V gene lookup returns CDR1 MNHNY and CDR2 SVGAGI (reference sequence). Trimming cost V 7 bases and J 5 bases; bases outside gene matches: 9. The CDR3 extends over 14 amino acids. CDR3 bases: TGTGCCAGCAAATTAAGGGGGCGCGGAGATACGCAGTATTTT. Translated, it gives CASKLRGRGDTQYF.

The chain couples TRBV6-2 or TRBV6-3 to TRBJ2-7; D is undetermined. The CDR3 has 16 residues. The V end lost 2 bases, the J end lost 3 bases, and 17 bases lay between the germline ends. Germline values: CDR1 MNHEY, CDR2 SVGEGT. The DNA for the CDR3 is TGTGCCAGCAGTTACACCTTACAACAGACCAACTACGAGCAGTACTTC. Translated, it gives CASSYTLQQTNYEQYF.

V gene TRBV7-9 combines with J gene TRBJ2-5, with 9 bases identical to TRBD1. The ends lost 4 bases at V and 2 bases at J; junction bases unmatched: 5. CDR3 length: 15 residues. Germline assignment: CDR1 SEHNR and CDR2 FQNEAQ (reference sequence). DNA of the CDR3: TGTGCCAGCAGCTCCGGGACAGGGTTACAAGAGACCCAGTACTTC. Translating gives CASSSGTGLQETQYF.

The V and J genes are TRBV30 and TRBJ1-2; D not resolved. This CDR3 has 12 residues. Germline V gene data show CDR1 as GTSNPN and CDR2 as SVGIG (reference sequence). Trimming left V 4 bases short and J 7 bases short, with 13 bases between. The CDR3 DNA sequence: TGTGCCTGGATACGTGTGGAACGTGGCTACACCTTC. Amino acid sequence: CAWIRVERGYTF.

This clone was observed a handful of times. V is TRBV7-2 and J is TRBJ2-7; D call uncertain. This CDR3 is 11 amino acids long. Per the germline V gene, CDR1 is SGHTA and CDR2 is FQGNSA. Trimming shortened V by 4 bases and J by 3 bases, and 4 bases separated the two germline ends. CDR3 bases: TGTGCCAGCAGCTCTTACTACGAGCAGTACTTC. This codes for CASSSYYEQYF.

The V call is TRBV7-2, the J call TRBJ1-2; 7 positions agree with TRBD1. Germline V gene data show CDR1 as SGHTA and CDR2 as FQGNSA. V dropped 5 bases and J dropped 4; count of bases not matched to a gene: 7. The CDR3 is 14 residues long. CDR3 protein: CASSPDRQSYGYTF. CDR3 bases: TGTGCCAGCAGCCCGGACAGGCAGTCCTATGGCTACACCTTC.

V usage is TRBV24-1 and J usage is TRBJ2-1, with a tentative D call TRBD1 (5 bases). Germline V gene lookup returns CDR1 KGHDR and CDR2 SFDVKD. Trimming shortened V by 11 bases and J by 3 bases, and 19 bases separated the two germline ends. The CDR3 totals 15 residues. The CDR3 region has the DNA TGTGCCAACACTTCGGTACAGGTTATCTACAATGAGCAGTTCTTC. Its translation: CANTSVQVIYNEQFF.

The rearrangement uses TRBV10-3 and TRBJ1-1; no clear D. CDR3 length equals 14 residues. V was cut by 4 bases and J by 4 bases, with 13 bases left in between. From germline, CDR1 is ENHRY and CDR2 SYGVKD. CDR3 sequence reads: CAISAKGFGTEAFF. For the CDR3, the DNA is TGTGCCATCAGTGCAAAAGGGTTCGGCACTGAAGCTTTCTTT.

This clone was observed a few times. V gene TRBV6-5 combines with J gene TRBJ1-4; 7 bases agree with TRBD1. The V and J ends lost 5 bases and 7 bases, in that order; junction bases with no gene match: 10. This CDR3 region has 15 residues. Per the germline V gene, CDR1 is MNHEY and CDR2 is SVGAGI. This CDR3 reads CASSPGQEGSEKLFF. In DNA, the CDR3 is TGTGCCAGCAGTCCTGGACAGGAGGGGAGTGAAAAACTGTTTTTT.

V gene TRBV7-9 combines with J gene TRBJ1-3, with 10 bases lining up with TRBD1. The CDR3 runs 17 residues. CDR1 SEHNR and CDR2 FQNEAQ come from the germline V gene (reference sequence). V was clipped by 5 bases and J by 2 bases; unmatched bases: 9. The CDR3 spells CASSQGQGFGAGNTIYF. Written as DNA, the CDR3 is TGTGCCAGCAGCCAGGGACAGGGGTTTGGAGCTGGAAACACCATATATTTT.

The chain joins TRBV11-3 to TRBJ2-1; D is undetermined. Germline assignment: CDR1 SGHNT and CDR2 YENEEA. The V end was cut by 7 bases, the J end by 1 base, with 11 bases between. The CDR3 totals 14 residues. The CDR3 protein is CASTRGRSYNEQFF. CDR3 sequence (DNA): TGTGCCAGCACTCGAGGACGATCCTACAATGAGCAGTTCTTC.

The rearrangement links TRBV7-9 to TRBJ2-5, with 12 bases fitting TRBD2. Germline trimming cut 4 bases from V and 5 bases from J; bases unmatched to any gene: 8. This CDR3 spans 16 amino acids. Germline CDR1 is SEHNR and CDR2 is FQNEAQ (reference sequence). CDR3 DNA sequence: TGTGCCAGCAGCTGGAGAAGACTAGCGGGAGATGAGACCCAGTACTTC. The encoded protein is CASSWRRLAGDETQYF. Based on the CDR3 plus reference TRBV7-9 and TRBJ2-5, the full variable domain is DTGVSQNPRHKITKRGQNVTFRCDPISEHNRLYWYRQTLGQGPEFLTYFQNEAQLEKSRLLSDRFSAERPKGSFSTLEIQRTEQGDSAMYLCASSWRRLAGDETQYFGPGTRLLVL.

The chain combines TRBV5-1 with TRBJ1-5; tentatively, D is TRBD1 (5 bases). CDR1 SGHRS and CDR2 YFSETQ come from the germline V gene. There are 14 residues in the CDR3. Trimming stripped 0 bases from V and 5 bases from J, with 9 bases between. CDR3: CASSLGGGDQPQHF. Written as DNA, the CDR3 is TGCGCCAGCAGCTTGGGGGGAGGGGATCAGCCCCAGCATTTT.

The rearrangement joins TRBV18 to TRBJ2-7, with 9 nucleotides matching TRBD2. The trim removed 4 bases at V and 1 base at J, leaving 5 bases unmatched. CDR3 size: 15 residues. Germline V gene lookup returns CDR1 KGHSH and CDR2 LQKENI. The CDR3 loop is CASSLGLAGSYEQYF. Written as DNA, the CDR3 is TGTGCCAGCTCACTGGGTCTAGCGGGATCCTACGAGCAGTACTTC. Combining the CDR3 with reference TRBV18 and TRBJ2-7 gives the whole variable domain NAGVMQNPRHLVRRRGQEARLRCSPMKGHSHVYWYRQLPEEGLKFMVYLQKENIIDESGMPKERFSAEFPKEGPSILRIQQVVRGDSAAYFCASSLGLAGSYEQYFGPGTRLTVT.

This chain links TRBV5-1 with TRBJ2-5; tentative D call: TRBD2 (5 bases). Per the germline V gene, CDR1 is SGHRS and CDR2 is YFSETQ. V shed 5 bases and J shed 4 bases, with 9 bases lying between them. This CDR3 comprises 12 residues. DNA of the CDR3: TGCGCCAGCAGAGACTATGTAGAGACCCAGTACTTC. As protein: CASRDYVETQYF.

This chain joins TRBV5-4 and TRBJ1-4; 7 bases line up with TRBD1. CDR1 is SGHNT, CDR2 YYREEE, per germline (reference sequence). The V gene end was trimmed by 3 bases and the J gene end by 5 bases; junction bases not matched to a gene: 4. This CDR3 comprises 14 residues. The CDR3 region has the DNA TGTGCCAGCAGCTCCCGGGACAGCAATGAAAAACTGTTTTTT. Residues: CASSSRDSNEKLFF.

The chain is built from TRBV4-2 and TRBJ2-1; 7 positions agree with TRBD2. V was pared by 0 bases and J by 10 bases, with 18 bases of the junction left unmatched. Germline CDR1 reads LGHNA; CDR2 reads YNFKEQ. The CDR3 runs 18 residues. The CDR3 reads CASSQDSSGVTLVREQFF. The CDR3 region has the DNA TGTGCCAGCAGCCAAGATTCCAGCGGGGTGACACTAGTGAGGGAGCAGTTCTTC.